A single sample gave rise to the 10 T cell receptor beta chains below, sequenced in a study of blood T cell repertoires in COVID-19. Clones were sequenced by immunoSEQ multiplex PCR, and TCRdb holds only the in-frame ones, with some missing. Of 180,000 or so clones in the sample, around four fifths are singletons; the top ten hold about 4%. Sequencing was done on a sample of PBMCs or T cells enriched from blood (not recorded which). All receptors derive from a woman between 45 and 65 years old in a cohort exposed to, infected with or recovered from COVID-19 (not recorded which).

The chain carries TRBV27 and TRBJ2-2; 8 bases match TRBD1. Losses at the gene ends were 9 bases for V and 8 bases for J; bases not matched to a gene: 5. Germline V gene sequence: CDR1 MNHEY, CDR2 SMNVEV (reference sequence). The CDR3 covers 12 residues. CDR3 nucleotides: TGTGCCAGTCAGGGGGCCTGGGGGGAGCTGTTTTTT. This translates into CASQGAWGELFF.

The chain combines TRBV5-4 with TRBJ2-1; 9 nucleotides line up with TRBD2. CDR1 is SGHNT and CDR2 is YYREEE in the germline V gene (reference sequence). Trimming at V came to 1 base and at J to 3 bases, leaving 8 bases not matched to a gene. The CDR3 is 17 amino acids. The CDR3: CASSLTPSGTIYNEQFF. The DNA of the CDR3 is TGTGCCAGCAGCTTGACCCCTAGCGGGACGATCTACAATGAGCAGTTCTTC.

The chain employs TRBV4-3 and TRBJ2-3; 7 bases are a match to TRBD1. After removal of 0 bases from V and 3 bases from J, the junction contained 12 bases not matched to a gene. The CDR3 is made up of 18 amino acids. In germline, CDR1 is LGHNA, CDR2 YSLEER. CDR3 in DNA: TGCGCCAGCAGCCAAGATCCCGCATCGACAGGGATGACAGATACGCAGTATTTT. This gives the protein CASSQDPASTGMTDTQYF.

This clone was counted only a few times. The rearrangement links TRBV30 to TRBJ2-7; 8 nucleotides agree with TRBD1. Germline CDR1 reads GTSNPN; CDR2 reads SVGIG (reference sequence). V shed 3 bases and J 13 bases; nucleotides not matched to a gene: 5. There are 10 residues in the CDR3. The CDR3 sequence is CAWRDRVVYF. The CDR3 coding sequence is TGTGCCTGGAGGGACAGGGTCGTCTACTTC.

The V gene is TRBV19, the J gene TRBJ1-6; D call uncertain. Trimming stripped 4 bases from V and 9 bases from J, with 16 bases between. The CDR3 runs 15 residues. From germline, CDR1 is LNHDA and CDR2 SQIVND (reference sequence). DNA of the CDR3: TGTGCCAGTAGTACCGGTCCAGCGGGCGGTTCACCCCTCCACTTT. Its translation: CASSTGPAGGSPLHF.

The chain recombines TRBV7-2 with TRBJ1-1; 8 bases map to TRBD1. V was clipped by 0 bases and J by 11 bases; unmatched bases: 8. The CDR3 length is 14 residues. CDR1 is SGHTA and CDR2 is FQGNSA in the germline V gene. The CDR3 loop is CASSLAQGALGAFF. CDR3 DNA sequence: TGTGCCAGCAGCTTAGCGCAGGGGGCACTCGGGGCTTTCTTT.

The chain carries TRBV3-1 (or the pseudogene TRBV3-2) and TRBJ2-4, with 7 bases aligning to TRBD1. V gave up 1 base and J gave up 5 bases; unmatched junction bases: 2. Germline V lookup: CDR1 LGHDT, CDR2 YNNKEL (reference sequence). The length of the CDR3 is 14 residues. CDR3 DNA sequence: TGTGCCAGCAGCCAAGTTACAGGGGAAAACATTCAGTACTTC. It codes for CASSQVTGENIQYF.

The CDR3, as DNA: TGTGCCAGCAGCCCTTTTCATGCGCCCACGAGCACAGATACGCAGTATTTT. Translated, it gives CASSPFHAPTSTDTQYF. This chain links TRBV9 with TRBJ2-3; no reliable D call. Trimming took 4 bases from V and 0 from J, leaving 18 bases between them. CDR1 and CDR2 from the germline V gene are SGDLS and YYNGEE. The CDR3 runs to 17 residues. Full variable domain (outside the CDR3, taken from reference TRBV9 and TRBJ2-3): DSGVTQTPKHLITATGQRVTLRCSPRSGDLSVYWYQQSLDQGLQFLIQYYNGEERAKGNILERFSAQQFPDLHSELNLSSLELGDSALYFCASSPFHAPTSTDTQYFGPGTRLTVL.

The rearrangement links TRBV7-3 to TRBJ1-5; a possible D gene is TRBD1 (5 bases). Germline assignment: CDR1 SGHTA and CDR2 FQGTGA. Trimming took 2 bases from V and 7 from J, leaving 9 bases between them. The CDR3 sequence is 13 residues long. The CDR3 reads CASSLGAGQPQHF. In nucleotides, the CDR3 is TGTGCCAGCAGCTTAGGGGCAGGGCAGCCCCAGCATTTT.

The chain uses TRBV18 and TRBJ2-2, with 10 bases identical to TRBD2. V trimming: 6 bases; J trimming: 7 bases; junction bases outside the gene matches: 8. The CDR3 has 15 amino acids. Germline V gives CDR1 KGHSH, CDR2 LQKENI. In DNA form, the CDR3 reads TGTGCCAGCTCTCCCACTAGCGGGGACGTCGGGGAGCTGTTTTTT. Residues: CASSPTSGDVGELFF.